This note documents a single T cell receptor (beta chain) sequence. Germline CDR1 and CDR2: SEHNR and FQNEAQ (reference sequence). CDR3 size: 15 residues. V lost 1 base and J lost 2, with 10 bases in between. These data belong to a study of blood T cell repertoires in COVID-19. Looking at the study overall: Spain, Italy and the United States supplied samples that represented acute and convalescent COVID-19.

Here immunoSEQ multiplex PCR was the method, and the copy in TCRdb shows in-frame clones only, minus some. The sample lists fewer than 50,000 clones, around nine tenths seen once, with more than 4.5% in the top ten. The specimen was peripheral blood. The J gene is TRBJ2-3, the V gene TRBV7-9, with TRBD1 as a possible D gene (6 bases). The clonotype originates from a man aged 55 to 70 with COVID-19, enrolled during active disease. This CDR3 is CASSLGTVHTDTQYF. CDR3 sequence (DNA): TGTGCCAGCAGCTTAGGGACAGTGCACACAGATACGCAGTATTTT.